The 14 T cell receptor beta chains presented below share a single source sample, sequenced in a study of memory CD8 T cells in hepatitis C reinfection. Some clones are missing from TCRdb's copy, which holds only in-frame ones; the method was immunoSEQ multiplex PCR. Of 45,000 to 55,000 clones in the sample, under 90% are singletons; the top ten hold approximately 1%. Time point noted: pre-reinfection, 55 to 20 weeks before reinfection detection. TCR sequencing was done directly ex vivo on sorted cells, without expansion in vitro. Sequenced input: naive CD8+ T cells sorted from blood. These TCRs come from a man aged 18 to 35 with hepatitis C virus infection.

This clone was seen once. The junction shows a germline mismatch at one end, possibly a read error. J is TRBJ2-3 and V is TRBV18; 14 nucleotides line up with TRBD2. Germline V gene sequence: CDR1 KGHSH, CDR2 LQKENI. This CDR3 has 16 amino acids. CDR3 loop: CASSTPGLAGADTQYF. The CDR3, as DNA: TGTGCCAGCTCAACACCGGGACTAGCGGGAGCAGATACGCAGTATTTT.

V is TRBV2 and J is TRBJ2-7, with 13 bases lining up with TRBD2. The CDR3 extends over 15 amino acids. The J segment lost 6 bases and the V segment lost 5 bases, leaving 7 bases of the junction unmatched. Looked up from germline, CDR1 is SNHLY and CDR2 is FYNNEI. DNA of the CDR3: TGTGCCAGCAGTCGAACTAGCGGGGGGGAACGCGAGCAGTACTTC. Its translation: CASSRTSGGEREQYF.

The V gene is TRBV9, the J gene TRBJ1-1; tentative D call: TRBD1 (5 bases). Deletions cut 4 bases from V and 7 bases from J, with 17 bases between. The CDR3 runs to 14 residues. Germline V lookup: CDR1 SGDLS, CDR2 YYNGEE. The CDR3 DNA reads TGTGCCAGCAGCCCCCCACGGGGGAAAGGTGAAGCTTTCTTT. It specifies CASSPPRGKGEAFF.

The rearrangement joins TRBV4-1 to TRBJ2-7; 7 bases align to TRBD1. This CDR3 comprises 14 residues. Germline values: CDR1 MGHRA, CDR2 YSYEKL. V shed 3 bases and J 5 bases; nucleotides not matched to a gene: 7. The CDR3 DNA is TGCGCCAGCAGCCAGACAGGGCGAACCCACGAGCAGTACGTC. This gives the protein CASSQTGRTHEQYV.

V and J are TRBV13 and TRBJ2-5, with D possibly matching TRBD2 (6 bases). Germline CDR1 PRHDT, CDR2 FYEKMQ (reference sequence). V was clipped by 0 bases and J by 4 bases, with 6 bases between them. The CDR3 extends over 13 amino acids. CDR3 in DNA: TGTGCCAGCAGCTTAGGGGGGGGAGAGACCCAGTACTTC. Translation gives CASSLGGGETQYF.

J is TRBJ2-7 and V is TRBV28; D is uncertain. Germline V gene lookup returns CDR1 MDHEN and CDR2 SYDVKM. This CDR3 spans 14 amino acids. Trimming took 10 bases from V and 0 from J, leaving 16 bases between them. The CDR3 spells CATHQTRNSYEQYF. The DNA for the CDR3 is TGTGCCACCCACCAGACGCGGAACTCCTACGAGCAGTACTTC.

The chain recombines TRBV27 with TRBJ2-3; 14 bases map to TRBD2. This CDR3 contains 18 residues. Germline assignment: CDR1 MNHEY and CDR2 SMNVEV (reference sequence). The V and J ends lost 0 bases and 2 bases, in that order; junction bases with no gene match: 4. In DNA, the CDR3 is TGTGCCAGCAGTTTATCGCGGACTAGCGGGGGGTACACAGATACGCAGTATTTT. This gives the protein CASSLSRTSGGYTDTQYF.

This clone was picked up a small number of times. The CDR3 DNA sequence: TGTGCCAGCAGTCTGAGTCTAGAAGAGACCCAGTACTTC. It specifies CASSLSLEETQYF. The V call is TRBV5-4, the J call TRBJ2-5; D remains ambiguous. This CDR3 comprises 13 residues. CDR1 is SGHNT and CDR2 is YYREEE in the germline V gene (reference sequence). V was cut by 5 bases and J by 3 bases, with 11 bases left in between.

The chain combines TRBV28 with TRBJ2-3; maybe TRBD2 (5 bases). Trimming cost V 3 bases and J 0 bases, with 10 bases left between them. Germline values: CDR1 MDHEN, CDR2 SYDVKM. This CDR3 contains 15 residues. The CDR3 sequence: CASSFRGSSTDTQYF. In DNA form, the CDR3 reads TGTGCCAGCAGTTTTCGCGGGTCTAGCACAGATACGCAGTATTTT.

The CDR3 region is CASSKDFLNTEAFF. The CDR3 DNA reads TGTGCCAGCAGTAAGGACTTTTTGAACACTGAAGCTTTCTTT. This chain links TRBV7-8 with TRBJ1-1; D unresolved. CDR1 is SGHVS, CDR2 FQNEAQ, per germline. This CDR3 is built from 14 residues. V was cut by 6 bases and J by 0 bases, with 11 bases left in between.

The chain links TRBV9 to TRBJ2-1, with TRBD1 matching 9 bases. This CDR3 has 16 amino acids. Germline V lookup: CDR1 SGDLS, CDR2 YYNGEE. V dropped 1 base and J dropped 7; count of bases not matched to a gene: 9. CDR3 loop: CASSVSPTGGGNEQFF. The CDR3 DNA is TGTGCCAGCAGCGTATCCCCGACAGGGGGTGGAAATGAGCAGTTCTTC.

The chain employs TRBV27 and TRBJ2-1, with 9 bases lining up with TRBD2. The germline V gene encodes CDR1 MNHEY and CDR2 SMNVEV (reference sequence). The V and J ends lost 5 bases and 2 bases, in that order; junction bases with no gene match: 10. The CDR3 totals 17 residues. This CDR3 is CASSLHPPSGAYNEQFF. In nucleotides, the CDR3 is TGTGCCAGCAGTCTTCACCCCCCTAGCGGGGCCTACAATGAGCAGTTCTTC.

This sequence joins TRBV7-9 and TRBJ2-1, with D possibly matching TRBD1 (5 bases). Germline V gives CDR1 SEHNR, CDR2 FQNEAQ (reference sequence). Trimming removed 2 bases at V and 9 bases at J, with 20 bases between. The CDR3 is 16 residues long. The CDR3 here is CASSLIVGRGELEQFF. In nucleotides, the CDR3 is TGTGCCAGCAGCTTAATTGTGGGGCGTGGTGAGCTTGAGCAGTTCTTC.

This clone was picked up one time. V is TRBV4-1 and J is TRBJ2-1; no definite D call. Per the germline V gene, CDR1 is MGHRA and CDR2 is YSYEKL. The V gene lost 2 bases and the J gene lost 7 bases, with 12 bases spanning the gap. The CDR3 spans 14 residues. This CDR3 reads CASSQSAKQNEQFF. CDR3 coding DNA: TGCGCCAGCAGCCAATCGGCTAAACAGAATGAGCAGTTCTTC.